This T cell receptor (beta chain) was retrieved from a study of blood T cells in healthy people across ages. General study points: Donor CMV status, an unknown factor, possibly confounded changes in expanded clonotypes.

With regard to this clonotype: Its target is unknown.

V shed 5 bases and J shed 1 base, with 25 bases lying between them. Germline CDR1 SQVTM, CDR2 ANQGSEA. CDR3 size: 18 residues. Staff drew roughly 10 milliliters of peripheral blood from each donor. Every sample gave at least 6 micrograms of total RNA when it was extracted. Primers used in a second PCR of about 6 to 11 cycles were a sample-barcoded 5' primer and a J-beta primer mix. TCRdb ran MiXCR on the 5' RACE reads and lists one entry per CDR3 protein. The sample comprises roughly 1.4 million distinct CDR3 sequences, approximately 59% of which are singletons, and 6.5% to 8% rests with the top ten. Specimen: blood. This chain connects TRBV29-1 to TRBJ2-3; possibly TRBD1 or TRBD2 for D (6 bases each). The sequence came from a man aged 18 to 35 in good health. The CDR3 DNA reads as TGCAGCGTTATAGGGGGGAACGGGGATTGGGTCCGCACAGATACGCAGTATTTT. Translation: CSVIGGNGDWVRTDTQYF.